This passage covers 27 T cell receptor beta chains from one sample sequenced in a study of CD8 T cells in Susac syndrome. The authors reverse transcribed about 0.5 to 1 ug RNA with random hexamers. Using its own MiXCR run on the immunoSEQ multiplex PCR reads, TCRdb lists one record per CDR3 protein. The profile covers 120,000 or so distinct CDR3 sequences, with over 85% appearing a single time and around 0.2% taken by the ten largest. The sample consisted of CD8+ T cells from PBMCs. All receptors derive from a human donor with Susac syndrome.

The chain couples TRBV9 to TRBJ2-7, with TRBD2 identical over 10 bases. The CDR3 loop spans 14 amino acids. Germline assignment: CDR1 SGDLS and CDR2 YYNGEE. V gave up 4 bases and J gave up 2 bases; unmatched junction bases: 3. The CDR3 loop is CASSSGLAAYEQYF. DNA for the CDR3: TGTGCCAGCAGCTCAGGACTAGCGGCCTACGAGCAGTACTTC.

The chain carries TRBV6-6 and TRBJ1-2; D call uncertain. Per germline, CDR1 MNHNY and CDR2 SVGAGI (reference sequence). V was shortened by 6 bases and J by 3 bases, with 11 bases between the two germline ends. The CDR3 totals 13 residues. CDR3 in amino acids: CASSIADDYGYTF. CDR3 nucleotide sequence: TGTGCCAGCAGCATCGCGGACGACTATGGCTACACCTTC.

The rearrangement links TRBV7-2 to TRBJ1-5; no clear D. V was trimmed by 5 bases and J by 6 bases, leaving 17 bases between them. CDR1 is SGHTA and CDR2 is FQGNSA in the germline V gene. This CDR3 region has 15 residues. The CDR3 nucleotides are TGTGCCAGCAGCGCCTCGGGGAACTCTAGTCAGCCCCAGCATTTT. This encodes CASSASGNSSQPQHF.

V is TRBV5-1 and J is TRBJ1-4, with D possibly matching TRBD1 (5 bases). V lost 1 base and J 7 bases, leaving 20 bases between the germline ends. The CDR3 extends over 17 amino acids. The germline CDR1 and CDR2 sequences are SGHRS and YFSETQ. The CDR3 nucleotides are TGCGCCAGCAGCTTGACAGGTCGGTTCCGTTTCGGTGAAAAACTGTTTTTT. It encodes CASSLTGRFRFGEKLFF.

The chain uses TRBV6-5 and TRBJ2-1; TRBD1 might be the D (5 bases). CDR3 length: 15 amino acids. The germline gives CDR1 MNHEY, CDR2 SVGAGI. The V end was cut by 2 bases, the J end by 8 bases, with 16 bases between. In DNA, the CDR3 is TGTGCCAGCAGTTACAGTCTCAAAGGGGTCCATGAGCAGTTCTTC. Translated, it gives CASSYSLKGVHEQFF.

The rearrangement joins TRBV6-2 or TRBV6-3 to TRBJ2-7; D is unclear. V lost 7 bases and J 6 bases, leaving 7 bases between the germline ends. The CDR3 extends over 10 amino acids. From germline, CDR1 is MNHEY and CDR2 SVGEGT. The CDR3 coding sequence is TGTGCCAGCAACAAGGGCGAGCAGTACTTC. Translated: CASNKGEQYF.

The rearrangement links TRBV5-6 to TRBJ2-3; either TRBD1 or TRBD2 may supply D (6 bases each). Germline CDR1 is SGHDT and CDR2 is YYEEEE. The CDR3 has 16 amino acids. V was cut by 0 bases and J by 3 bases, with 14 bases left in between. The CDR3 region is CASSLEGGLPTDTQYF. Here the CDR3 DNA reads TGTGCCAGCAGCTTGGAGGGGGGACTTCCAACAGATACGCAGTATTTT.

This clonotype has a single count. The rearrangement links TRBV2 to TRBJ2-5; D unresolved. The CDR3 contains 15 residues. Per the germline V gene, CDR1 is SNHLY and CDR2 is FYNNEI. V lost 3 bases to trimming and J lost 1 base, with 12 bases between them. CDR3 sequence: CASSDDWGAQETQYF. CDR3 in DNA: TGTGCCAGCAGTGATGATTGGGGTGCCCAAGAGACCCAGTACTTC.

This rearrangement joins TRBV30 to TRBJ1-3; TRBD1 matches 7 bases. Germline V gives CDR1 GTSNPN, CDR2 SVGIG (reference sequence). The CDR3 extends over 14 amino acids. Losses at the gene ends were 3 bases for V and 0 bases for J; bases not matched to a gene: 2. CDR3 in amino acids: CAWSRQGSGNTIYF. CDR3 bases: TGTGCCTGGAGCCGACAGGGCTCTGGAAACACCATATATTTT. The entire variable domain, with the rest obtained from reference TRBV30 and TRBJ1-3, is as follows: SQTIHQWPATLVQPVGSPLSLECTVEGTSNPNLYWYRQAAGRGLQLLFYSVGIGQISSEVPQNLSASRPQDRQFILSSKKLLLSDSGFYLCAWSRQGSGNTIYFGEGSWLTVV.

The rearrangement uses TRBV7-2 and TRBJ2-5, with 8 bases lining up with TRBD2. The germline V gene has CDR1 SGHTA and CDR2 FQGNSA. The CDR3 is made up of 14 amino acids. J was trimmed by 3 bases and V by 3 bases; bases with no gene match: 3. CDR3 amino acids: CASSFSGMKETQYF. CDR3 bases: TGTGCCAGCAGCTTTAGCGGGATGAAAGAGACCCAGTACTTC.

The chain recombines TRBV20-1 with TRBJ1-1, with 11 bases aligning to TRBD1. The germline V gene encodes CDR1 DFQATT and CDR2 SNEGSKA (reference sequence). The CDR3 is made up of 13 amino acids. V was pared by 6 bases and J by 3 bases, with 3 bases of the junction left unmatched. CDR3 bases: TGCAGTGCAAAGGGACAGGGGGACACTGAAGCTTTCTTT. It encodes CSAKGQGDTEAFF.

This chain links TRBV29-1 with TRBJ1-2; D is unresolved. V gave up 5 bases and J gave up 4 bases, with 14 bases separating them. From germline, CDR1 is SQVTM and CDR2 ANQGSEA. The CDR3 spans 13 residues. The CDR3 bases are TGCAGCGTTATAACAGCACAAGGCTATGGCTACACCTTC. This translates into CSVITAQGYGYTF.

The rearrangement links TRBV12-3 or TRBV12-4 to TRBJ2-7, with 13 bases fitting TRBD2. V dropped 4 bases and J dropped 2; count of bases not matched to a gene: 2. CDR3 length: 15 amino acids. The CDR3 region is CASSWGLAGTYEQYF. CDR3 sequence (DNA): TGTGCCAGCAGTTGGGGACTAGCGGGGACCTACGAGCAGTACTTC.

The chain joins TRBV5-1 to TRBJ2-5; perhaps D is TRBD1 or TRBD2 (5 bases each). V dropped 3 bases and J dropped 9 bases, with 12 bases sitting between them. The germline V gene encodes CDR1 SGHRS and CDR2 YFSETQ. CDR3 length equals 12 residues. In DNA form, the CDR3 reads TGCGCCAGCAGCTATGGGACGGAGGCCCAGTACTTC. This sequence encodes CASSYGTEAQYF.

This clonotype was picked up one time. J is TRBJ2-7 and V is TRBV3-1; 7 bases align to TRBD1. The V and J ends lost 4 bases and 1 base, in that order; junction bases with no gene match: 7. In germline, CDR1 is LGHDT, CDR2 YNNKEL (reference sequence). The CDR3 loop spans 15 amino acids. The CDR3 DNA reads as TGTGCCAGCAGCCTAAAGATGGACAGGTCCTACGAGCAGTACTTC. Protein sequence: CASSLKMDRSYEQYF.

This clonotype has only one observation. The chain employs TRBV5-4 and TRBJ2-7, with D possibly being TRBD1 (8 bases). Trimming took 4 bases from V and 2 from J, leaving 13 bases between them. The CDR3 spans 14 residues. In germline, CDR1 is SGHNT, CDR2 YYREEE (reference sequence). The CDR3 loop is CASSDRGGAYEQYF. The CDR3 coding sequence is TGTGCCAGCAGCGACAGGGGAGGGGCCTACGAGCAGTACTTC. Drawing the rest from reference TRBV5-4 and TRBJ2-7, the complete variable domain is ETGVTQSPTHLIKTRGQQVTLRCSSQSGHNTVSWYQQALGQGPQFIFQYYREEENGRGNFPPRFSGLQFPNYSSELNVNALELDDSALYLCASSDRGGAYEQYFGPGTRLTVT.

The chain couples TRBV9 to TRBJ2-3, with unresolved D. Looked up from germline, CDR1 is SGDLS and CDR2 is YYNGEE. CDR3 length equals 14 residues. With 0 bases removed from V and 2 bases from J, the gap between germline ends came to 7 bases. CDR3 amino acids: CASSVGDSTDTQYF. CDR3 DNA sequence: TGTGCCAGCAGCGTAGGGGATTCCACAGATACGCAGTATTTT.

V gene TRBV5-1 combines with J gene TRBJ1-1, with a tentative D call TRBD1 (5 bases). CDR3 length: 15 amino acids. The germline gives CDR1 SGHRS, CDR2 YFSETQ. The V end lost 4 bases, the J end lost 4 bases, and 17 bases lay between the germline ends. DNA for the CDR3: TGCGCCAGCAGCAGTAGGCGGGGGAGATCCACTGAAGCTTTCTTT. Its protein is CASSSRRGRSTEAFF.

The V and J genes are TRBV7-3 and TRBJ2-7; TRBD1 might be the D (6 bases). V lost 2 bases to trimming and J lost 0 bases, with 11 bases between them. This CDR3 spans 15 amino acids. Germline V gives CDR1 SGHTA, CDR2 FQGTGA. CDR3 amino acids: CASSLGDTTSYEQYF. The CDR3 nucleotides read TGTGCCAGCAGCTTAGGGGACACAACCTCCTACGAGCAGTACTTC.

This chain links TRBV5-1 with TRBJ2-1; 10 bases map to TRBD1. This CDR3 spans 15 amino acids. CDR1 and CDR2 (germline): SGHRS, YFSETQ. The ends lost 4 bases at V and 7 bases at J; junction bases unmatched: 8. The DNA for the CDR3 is TGCGCCAGCAGCCTCGGGACAGGGGCGGGGAATGAGCAGTTCTTC. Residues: CASSLGTGAGNEQFF.

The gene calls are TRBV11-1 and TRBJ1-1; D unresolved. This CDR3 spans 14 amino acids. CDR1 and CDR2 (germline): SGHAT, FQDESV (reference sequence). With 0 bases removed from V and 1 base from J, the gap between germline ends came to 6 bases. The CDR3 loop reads CASSLASRNTEAFF. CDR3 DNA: TGTGCCAGCAGCTTAGCGTCTAGGAACACTGAAGCTTTCTTT.

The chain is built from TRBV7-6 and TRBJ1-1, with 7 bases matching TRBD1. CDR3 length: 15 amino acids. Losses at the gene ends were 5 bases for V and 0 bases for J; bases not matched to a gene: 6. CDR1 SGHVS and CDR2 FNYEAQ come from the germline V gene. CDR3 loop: CASSTRTGMNTEAFF. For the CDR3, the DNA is TGTGCCAGCAGCACGAGGACAGGAATGAACACTGAAGCTTTCTTT. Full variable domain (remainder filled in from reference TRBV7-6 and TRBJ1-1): GAGVSQSPRYKVTKRGQDVALRCDPISGHVSLYWYRQALGQGPEFLTYFNYEAQQDKSGLPNDRFSAERPEGSISTLTIQRTEQRDSAMYRCASSTRTGMNTEAFFGQGTRLTVV.

For the CDR3, the DNA is TGTGCCAGCAGTGAGAGCGGGGGAGGGAATGAGCAGTTCTTC. Translation: CASSESGGGNEQFF. The chain combines TRBV6-4 with TRBJ2-1; TRBD2 aligns across 8 bases. The CDR3 is made up of 14 amino acids. With V trimmed by 3 bases and J by 7 bases, 5 bases remained unmatched. The germline V gene has CDR1 MRHNA and CDR2 SNTAGT.

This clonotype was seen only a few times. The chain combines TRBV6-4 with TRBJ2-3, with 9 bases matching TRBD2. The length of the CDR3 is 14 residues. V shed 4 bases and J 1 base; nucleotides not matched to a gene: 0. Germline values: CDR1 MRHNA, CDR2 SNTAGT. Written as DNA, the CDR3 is TGTGCCAGCAGTGTAGCGGGGGGCACAGATACGCAGTATTTT. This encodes CASSVAGGTDTQYF.

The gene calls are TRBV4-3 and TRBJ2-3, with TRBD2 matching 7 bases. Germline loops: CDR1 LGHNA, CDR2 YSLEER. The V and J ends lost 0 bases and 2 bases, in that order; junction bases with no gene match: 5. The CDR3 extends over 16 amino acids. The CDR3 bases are TGCGCCAGCAGCCAAGATCTTGGGACTATCACAGATACGCAGTATTTT. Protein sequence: CASSQDLGTITDTQYF.

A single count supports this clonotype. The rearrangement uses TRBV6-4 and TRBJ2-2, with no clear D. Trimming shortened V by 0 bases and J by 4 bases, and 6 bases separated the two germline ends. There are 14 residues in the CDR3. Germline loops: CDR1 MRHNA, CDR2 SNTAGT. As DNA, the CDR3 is TGTGCCAGCAGTGACTCATCTGCCACCGGGGAGCTGTTTTTT. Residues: CASSDSSATGELFF.

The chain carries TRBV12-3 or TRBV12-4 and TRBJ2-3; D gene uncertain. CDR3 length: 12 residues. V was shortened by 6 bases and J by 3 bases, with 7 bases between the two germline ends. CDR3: CASRLGTDTQYF. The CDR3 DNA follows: TGTGCCAGCAGACTGGGGACAGATACGCAGTATTTT.